These 28 T cell receptor beta chains came from one sample sequenced in a study of cytomegalovirus exposure and HLA in healthy donors. The PCR made use of 60 Vbeta and 13 Jbeta primers. Profiling relied on immunoSEQ multiplex PCR, and the TCRdb table lists in-frame clones only, not all of them. This sample's clone table lists around 50,000 clones. The material sequenced was PBMCs. The receptors here all came from a woman in her thirties or forties in good health and CMV-seronegative.

The V call is TRBV18, the J call TRBJ1-1; 7 positions match TRBD1. V shed 2 bases and J 5 bases; nucleotides not matched to a gene: 5. Germline CDR1 KGHSH, CDR2 LQKENI. The CDR3 runs to 14 residues. The CDR3 sequence: CASSPGDRRTEAFF. CDR3 DNA: TGTGCCAGCTCACCAGGGGACAGACGAACTGAAGCTTTCTTT.

The chain is built from TRBV23-1 and TRBJ1-1; TRBD1 is a possible D gene (5 bases). TRBV23-1 is labeled an ORF, and its function is uncertain. V was shortened by 11 bases and J by 10 bases, with 29 bases between the two germline ends. The CDR3 extends over 15 amino acids. The CDR3 bases are TGCGCCGGACGCCCCCCCGGAACAGGTCACATGGGAGCTTTCTTT. Translated, it gives CAGRPPGTGHMGAFF.

CDR3 in DNA: TGTGCCAGCAGCTTGTGGGGACAGGGGACCGACGAGCAGTACTTC. Protein sequence: CASSLWGQGTDEQYF. The J gene is TRBJ2-7, the V gene TRBV5-6; 10 positions agree with TRBD1. The CDR3 runs 15 residues. CDR1 SGHDT and CDR2 YYEEEE come from the germline V gene. V dropped 1 base and J dropped 5; count of bases not matched to a gene: 6.

The chain joins TRBV9 to TRBJ1-1; 8 positions match TRBD1. With V trimmed by 0 bases and J by 4 bases, 5 bases remained unmatched. Germline CDR1 SGDLS, CDR2 YYNGEE. The CDR3 totals 15 residues. The CDR3 DNA follows: TGTGCCAGCAGCGTAGCCAACAGGGGGGGCACTGAAGCTTTCTTT. The encoded protein is CASSVANRGGTEAFF.

The chain links TRBV14 to TRBJ1-5, with D possibly being TRBD1 (6 bases). This CDR3 has 13 residues. V was pared by 4 bases and J by 4 bases, with 8 bases between. Looked up from germline, CDR1 is SGHDN and CDR2 is FVKESK. This CDR3 is CASSLDRNQPQHF. CDR3 coding DNA: TGTGCCAGCAGCCTTGACAGGAATCAGCCCCAGCATTTT.

This sequence joins TRBV7-6 and TRBJ2-5; 8 positions match TRBD2. The trim removed 0 bases at V and 5 bases at J, leaving 11 bases unmatched. CDR1 is SGHVS, CDR2 FNYEAQ, per germline. The CDR3 is 17 amino acids. CDR3 protein: CASSLAPEREQRETQYF. The CDR3, as DNA: TGTGCCAGCAGCTTAGCGCCCGAGCGGGAGCAACGGGAGACCCAGTACTTC.

The chain is built from TRBV4-3 and TRBJ2-7; D remains unclear. Germline CDR1 reads LGHNA; CDR2 reads YSLEER. Deletions cut 0 bases from V and 2 bases from J, with 11 bases between. CDR3 length: 15 residues. CDR3 nucleotides: TGCGCCAGCAGCCAAGATCGGTACCGGGCCTACGAGCAGTACTTC. Its translation: CASSQDRYRAYEQYF.

The chain couples TRBV10-3 to TRBJ2-7; 7 nucleotides agree with TRBD1. The CDR3 runs 14 residues. The junction had 4 bases not matched to a gene; V was cut back by 3 bases and J by 2 bases. Germline loops: CDR1 ENHRY, CDR2 SYGVKD. Here the CDR3 DNA reads TGTGCCATCAGTGAAGGGGGACAGACCTACGAGCAGTACTTC. Encoded protein: CAISEGGQTYEQYF.

The chain uses TRBV7-9 and TRBJ2-1; perhaps TRBD2 as D (5 bases). Germline loops: CDR1 SEHNR, CDR2 FQNEAQ (reference sequence). The V end lost 2 bases, the J end lost 6 bases, and 17 bases lay between the germline ends. The CDR3 has 16 residues. The CDR3 sequence: CASSLSTKRAGNEQFF. For the CDR3, the DNA is TGTGCCAGCAGCTTATCCACAAAAAGGGCGGGCAATGAGCAGTTCTTC.

V and J are TRBV19 and TRBJ1-1, with unresolved D. The V end was cut by 5 bases, the J end by 1 base, with 14 bases between. The CDR3 length is 15 residues. Germline V gives CDR1 LNHDA, CDR2 SQIVND (reference sequence). CDR3 sequence: CASSARLFPNTEAFF. CDR3 nucleotide sequence: TGTGCCAGTAGTGCCCGACTCTTTCCGAACACTGAAGCTTTCTTT.

V and J are TRBV5-1 and TRBJ1-5; D unresolved. The CDR3 totals 13 residues. Between the trimmed V and J ends, which lost 5 bases and 4 bases, there was a span of 10 bases. Germline loops: CDR1 SGHRS, CDR2 YFSETQ. The CDR3 reads CASRAGDNQPQHF. The CDR3 nucleotides are TGCGCCAGCAGAGCCGGGGATAATCAGCCCCAGCATTTT.

The chain employs TRBV28 and TRBJ2-7, with D possibly matching TRBD2 (7 bases). The CDR3 extends over 15 amino acids. V dropped 5 bases and J dropped 1 base, with 15 bases sitting between them. The V gene's germline CDR1 is MDHEN and CDR2 SYDVKM. CDR3 region: CASSGGGGESYEQYF. Here the CDR3 DNA reads TGTGCCAGCAGTGGGGGAGGGGGGGAGTCCTACGAGCAGTACTTC.

Of note for this clone: An end of the junction differs from the germline gene, which may be a read error. The chain recombines TRBV6-5 with TRBJ2-5; no clear D. CDR1 and CDR2 from the germline V gene are MNHEY and SVGAGI. The CDR3 contains 14 residues. The CDR3, as DNA: TGTGCCAGCAGCATCTCCGACACCCAAGAGAACCAGTACTTC. It translates to CASSISDTQENQYF.

The CDR3 coding sequence is TGTGCCAGTAGTGTACAGGGGCGGAACTATGGCTACACCTTC. This codes for CASSVQGRNYGYTF. V and J are TRBV19 and TRBJ1-2, with TRBD1 identical over 7 bases. Germline V gene lookup returns CDR1 LNHDA and CDR2 SQIVND (reference sequence). Unmatched junction bases numbered 5, after V lost 5 bases and J lost 2 bases. CDR3 size: 14 residues. The full variable domain, rest sourced from reference TRBV19 and TRBJ1-2, is DGGITQSPKYLFRKEGQNVTLSCEQNLNHDAMYWYRQDPGQGLRLIYYSQIVNDFQKGDIAEGYSVSREKKESFPLTVTSAQKNPTAFYLCASSVQGRNYGYTFGSGTRLTVV.

The chain recombines TRBV6-1 with TRBJ2-5, with D possibly being TRBD2 (7 bases). V lost 8 bases and J 5 bases, leaving 18 bases between the germline ends. CDR3 size: 14 residues. Germline lookup yields CDR1 MNHNS and CDR2 SASEGT. The CDR3 sequence: CASHTGSGRETQYF. CDR3 DNA sequence: TGTGCCAGCCACACAGGGTCCGGGAGGGAGACCCAGTACTTC.

The rearrangement links TRBV7-9 to TRBJ1-5, with 8 bases aligning to TRBD1. The CDR3 runs 13 residues. V dropped 5 bases and J dropped 7; count of bases not matched to a gene: 4. Germline lookup yields CDR1 SEHNR and CDR2 FQNEAQ (reference sequence). CDR3: CASSQDRAQPQHF. CDR3 nucleotide sequence: TGTGCCAGCAGCCAGGACAGGGCCCAGCCCCAGCATTTT.

On this clone: The sample contains more than one DNA sequence encoding this CDR3. The V gene is TRBV5-1, the J gene TRBJ2-7; 7 bases map to TRBD2. The CDR3 spans 15 residues. CDR1 is SGHRS, CDR2 YFSETQ, per germline. V trimming: 0 bases; J trimming: 2 bases; junction bases outside the gene matches: 5. The CDR3 DNA reads TGCGCCAGCAGCTTGGGGAGCGGGGAGGCCTACGAGCAGTACTTC. This encodes CASSLGSGEAYEQYF.

This chain uses TRBV4-1 with TRBJ1-6, with 12 bases aligning to TRBD1. CDR1 and CDR2 from the germline V gene are MGHRA and YSYEKL. The CDR3 sequence is 14 residues long. With V trimmed by 4 bases and J by 10 bases, 2 bases remained unmatched. CDR3 nucleotides: TGCGCCAGCAGCCTAGGGACAGGGGGCTCACCCCTCCACTTT. It yields the protein CASSLGTGGSPLHF.

The chain carries TRBV11-2 and TRBJ2-2; the D gene is possibly TRBD1 (6 bases). This CDR3 is built from 15 residues. Per germline, CDR1 SGHAT and CDR2 FQNNGV. Between the trimmed V and J ends, which lost 3 bases and 4 bases, there was a span of 12 bases. CDR3 residues: CASSFLAGVTGELFF. The CDR3 coding sequence is TGTGCCAGCAGCTTCCTGGCAGGGGTCACCGGGGAGCTGTTTTTT.

The V and J genes are TRBV5-1 and TRBJ1-5; 9 bases are a match to TRBD1. The CDR3 consists of 15 residues. From germline, CDR1 is SGHRS and CDR2 YFSETQ. V shed 3 bases, J shed 6 bases, and the junction held 7 bases outside the gene matches. In DNA form, the CDR3 reads TGCGCCAGCAGCTGGAACAGGGGGCCGGGTCAGCCCCAGCATTTT. It codes for CASSWNRGPGQPQHF.

The V gene is TRBV6-5, the J gene TRBJ2-7, with 8 bases aligning to TRBD1. Per germline, CDR1 MNHEY and CDR2 SVGAGI. This CDR3 has 13 residues. V was pared by 4 bases and J by 5 bases, with 4 bases of the junction left unmatched. CDR3 coding DNA: TGTGCCAGCAGTTCCAGGGGGCAGAACGAGCAGTACTTC. Encoded protein: CASSSRGQNEQYF.

This chain connects TRBV5-1 to TRBJ2-1, with 10 positions matching TRBD2. Losses at the gene ends were 2 bases for V and 2 bases for J; bases not matched to a gene: 4. CDR1 and CDR2 from the germline V gene are SGHRS and YFSETQ. The CDR3 is made up of 16 amino acids. The CDR3 is CASSFSLAGAYNEQFF. The CDR3 DNA is TGCGCCAGCAGCTTTTCGCTAGCGGGAGCCTACAATGAGCAGTTCTTC.

This chain joins TRBV6-5 and TRBJ1-1; weak D call: TRBD1 (5 bases). The V end lost 2 bases, the J end lost 6 bases, and 13 bases lay between the germline ends. This CDR3 comprises 14 residues. Germline CDR1 MNHEY, CDR2 SVGAGI. CDR3: CASSYGGGMAEAFF. The DNA for the CDR3 is TGTGCCAGCAGTTACGGGGGGGGGATGGCTGAAGCTTTCTTT.

V is TRBV18 and J is TRBJ2-3; possible D gene TRBD1, 5 bases. The length of the CDR3 is 12 residues. V shed 4 bases and J shed 5 bases, with 7 bases lying between them. Germline V gene lookup returns CDR1 KGHSH and CDR2 LQKENI. The CDR3 region has the DNA TGTGCCAGCTCACGACAGATAGATACGCAGTATTTT. Its translation is CASSRQIDTQYF.

This chain links TRBV14 with TRBJ2-5; TRBD2 matches at 7 bases. Germline assignment: CDR1 SGHDN and CDR2 FVKESK. Trimming at V came to 7 bases and at J to 7 bases, leaving 6 bases not matched to a gene. This CDR3 has 12 residues. CDR3 DNA: TGTGCCAGCAACCATGGGGAGGGGACCCAGTACTTC. Protein sequence: CASNHGEGTQYF.

This chain uses TRBV5-1 with TRBJ1-1; D gene ambiguous. V lost 0 bases to trimming and J lost 4 bases, with 16 bases between them. CDR1 SGHRS and CDR2 YFSETQ come from the germline V gene. This CDR3 is 16 amino acids long. The CDR3 here is CASSLARTLSGTEAFF. As DNA, the CDR3 is TGCGCCAGCAGCTTGGCCCGAACCCTTTCGGGCACTGAAGCTTTCTTT.

The chain combines TRBV27 with TRBJ1-5, with D maybe TRBD1 (5 bases). CDR3 size: 18 residues. Germline V CDR1 and CDR2: MNHEY, SMNVEV (reference sequence). Trimming removed 6 bases at V and 2 bases at J, with 23 bases between. Here the CDR3 reads CASSPRARGIDGNQPQHF. In nucleotides, the CDR3 is TGTGCCAGCAGCCCACGGGCTAGGGGAATAGACGGCAATCAGCCCCAGCATTTT.

The chain has TRBV19 and TRBJ1-5; D remains unclear. This CDR3 is 13 amino acids long. Trimming took 5 bases from V and 5 from J, leaving 10 bases between them. The germline CDR1 and CDR2 sequences are LNHDA and SQIVND (reference sequence). The CDR3 region is CASSPGPDQPQHF. The DNA of the CDR3 is TGTGCCAGTAGTCCTGGTCCGGATCAGCCCCAGCATTTT.